These 20 T cell receptor beta chains were sequenced from one sample in a study of shared clonotypes between healthy human individuals. Measured with immunoSEQ multiplex PCR; TCRdb has only the in-frame clones, and not every one. In the table there are about a million clones, about 76% of which are singletons. The sequenced sample was memory CD4+ T cells sorted from blood. Stated subset: CD45RA-negative fraction. These receptors all stem from a man aged 18 to 35 in good health.

The chain combines TRBV7-9 with TRBJ1-1, with D maybe TRBD1 (5 bases). The V gene lost 1 base and the J gene lost 4 bases, with 10 bases spanning the gap. The CDR3 sequence is 14 residues long. Per the germline V gene, CDR1 is SEHNR and CDR2 is FQNEAQ (reference sequence). In DNA form, the CDR3 reads TGTGCCAGCAGCTTAGACAGGTCCAGCACTGAAGCTTTCTTT. This translates into CASSLDRSSTEAFF.

This rearrangement joins TRBV4-1 to TRBJ2-3; 9 nucleotides align to TRBD1. The CDR3 is 16 residues long. Germline V gene lookup returns CDR1 MGHRA and CDR2 YSYEKL. Trimming at V came to 4 bases and at J to 1 base, leaving 6 bases not matched to a gene. CDR3 protein: CASSPYDRGGTDTQYF. CDR3 DNA: TGCGCCAGCAGCCCTTATGACAGGGGGGGCACAGATACGCAGTATTTT.

This chain links TRBV21-1 with TRBJ2-3; the table's D call TRBD2 went unverified against the DNA. TRBV21-1 is marked as a pseudogene. This CDR3 comprises 15 residues. CDR3 loop: CASSRAGGRADTQYF. CDR3 nucleotides: TGTGCCAGCAGCAGAGCGGGAGGTAGGGCAGATACGCAGTATTTT.

Worth noting for this clone: Other DNA variants within this sample encode the same CDR3. The chain links TRBV12-5 to TRBJ2-1; no clear D gene. Deletions cut 3 bases from V and 1 base from J, with 1 base between. CDR3 length: 12 residues. Germline V gene sequence: CDR1 LGHNT, CDR2 FRNRAP. The CDR3 loop is CASGLSYNEQFF. The CDR3 coding sequence is TGTGCTAGTGGTTTATCCTACAATGAGCAGTTCTTC.

The chain joins TRBV11-3 to TRBJ2-5; no clear D gene. This CDR3 region has 12 residues. Germline-derived CDR1 and CDR2 are SGHNT and YENEEA. Deletions cut 4 bases from V and 7 bases from J, with 10 bases between. The CDR3 DNA reads TGTGCCAGCAGCTCTGCCGCCGGGACCCAGTACTTC. It encodes CASSSAAGTQYF.

This clone has only one observation. The rearrangement joins TRBV6-1 to TRBJ2-7, with D perhaps matching TRBD1 or TRBD2 (5 bases each). The CDR3 is 15 amino acids. V lost 6 bases and J lost 2, with 17 bases in between. CDR1 is MNHNS, CDR2 SASEGT, per germline. Written as DNA, the CDR3 is TGTGCCAGCAGCCCAAGTGGGGGTCCCGCCTACGAGCAGTACTTC. This gives the protein CASSPSGGPAYEQYF.

The rearrangement links TRBV5-1 to TRBJ2-2; D is undetermined. The CDR3 totals 12 residues. With 4 bases removed from V and 8 bases from J, the gap between germline ends came to 9 bases. Germline V gene data show CDR1 as SGHRS and CDR2 as YFSETQ. The CDR3 DNA reads as TGCGCCAGCAGCCAAGTAGGAGGGGAGCTGTTTTTT. Translating gives CASSQVGGELFF. Using reference TRBV5-1 and TRBJ2-2 for the parts outside the CDR3, the full variable domain is KAGVTQTPRYLIKTRGQQVTLSCSPISGHRSVSWYQQTPGQGLQFLFEYFSETQRNKGNFPGRFSGRQFSNSRSEMNVSTLELGDSALYLCASSQVGGELFFGEGSRLTVL.

This clone appeared many times. Other nucleotide sequences in the sample specify the same CDR3. The chain joins TRBV5-6 to TRBJ2-7; D gene uncertain. Germline V gene lookup returns CDR1 SGHDT and CDR2 YYEEEE. The CDR3 consists of 13 residues. V was clipped by 0 bases and J by 2 bases, with 6 bases between them. The CDR3 loop is CASSLANTYEQYF. The CDR3, as DNA: TGTGCCAGCAGCTTGGCCAACACCTACGAGCAGTACTTC.

The chain recombines TRBV5-5 with TRBJ2-2; 7 positions agree with TRBD1. The CDR3 extends over 14 amino acids. Germline V gene lookup returns CDR1 SGHKS and CDR2 YYEKEE (reference sequence). J was trimmed by 7 bases and V by 2 bases; bases with no gene match: 5. As DNA, the CDR3 is TGTGCCAGCAGCTTAAAACGACAGGGCGGGGAGCTGTTTTTT. Its protein is CASSLKRQGGELFF.

A few counts support this clone. CDR3 coding DNA: TGCGCCAGCAGCCCCGGGGACTTCGCCAAAAACATTCAGTACTTC. Amino acid sequence: CASSPGDFAKNIQYF. This chain connects TRBV4-1 to TRBJ2-4; perhaps TRBD2 as D (6 bases). The V and J ends lost 4 bases and 1 base respectively, with 11 bases between them. The CDR3 contains 15 residues. Germline V gene sequence: CDR1 MGHRA, CDR2 YSYEKL.

This chain joins TRBV14 and TRBJ1-3; unclear D gene. From germline, CDR1 is SGHDN and CDR2 FVKESK. CDR3 length equals 16 residues. V was cut by 1 base and J by 0 bases, with 10 bases left in between. This CDR3 is CASSQATYRSGNTIYF. The DNA for the CDR3 is TGTGCCAGCAGCCAAGCTACTTATCGCTCTGGAAACACCATATATTTT.

V and J are TRBV19 and TRBJ1-2, with a possible D match to TRBD1 (6 bases). CDR1 LNHDA and CDR2 SQIVND come from the germline V gene (reference sequence). V was trimmed by 1 base and J by 8 bases, leaving 14 bases between them. The CDR3 sequence is 14 residues long. This chain's CDR3 is CASSIGHPGAGYTF. CDR3 sequence (DNA): TGTGCCAGTAGTATAGGACACCCAGGGGCCGGCTACACCTTC. The full variable domain, with the rest looked up from reference TRBV19 and TRBJ1-2, is DGGITQSPKYLFRKEGQNVTLSCEQNLNHDAMYWYRQDPGQGLRLIYYSQIVNDFQKGDIAEGYSVSREKKESFPLTVTSAQKNPTAFYLCASSIGHPGAGYTFGSGTRLTVV.

The rearrangement uses TRBV5-1 and TRBJ2-7; TRBD1 aligns across 8 bases. Germline V gene data show CDR1 as SGHRS and CDR2 as YFSETQ. V was pared by 1 base and J by 4 bases, with 4 bases of the junction left unmatched. The CDR3 has 14 residues. The DNA for the CDR3 is TGCGCCAGCAGCTTGACAGGGGGAAGGTACGAGCAGTACTTC. Its protein product is CASSLTGGRYEQYF. Drawing the rest from reference TRBV5-1 and TRBJ2-7, the complete variable domain is KAGVTQTPRYLIKTRGQQVTLSCSPISGHRSVSWYQQTPGQGLQFLFEYFSETQRNKGNFPGRFSGRQFSNSRSEMNVSTLELGDSALYLCASSLTGGRYEQYFGPGTRLTVT.

J is TRBJ2-1 and V is TRBV11-2, with 11 bases fitting TRBD1. The ends lost 6 bases at V and 10 bases at J; junction bases unmatched: 8. The germline gives CDR1 SGHAT, CDR2 FQNNGV. The CDR3 is 14 residues long. The CDR3, as DNA: TGTGCCAGCAGTCGGGACAGGGGGGACAGAGAGCAGTTCTTC. It is translated as CASSRDRGDREQFF.

This chain connects TRBV30 to TRBJ1-3; D is unclear. Trimming pared 7 bases from V and 4 bases from J, leaving 11 bases between. CDR3 size: 12 residues. Germline loops: CDR1 GTSNPN, CDR2 SVGIG (reference sequence). CDR3 coding DNA: TGTGCCTCGGAGGGATCCGGAAACACCATATATTTT. It codes for CASEGSGNTIYF.

The chain joins TRBV19 to TRBJ1-6; D gene uncertain. The CDR3 is made up of 15 amino acids. The V gene's germline CDR1 is LNHDA and CDR2 SQIVND (reference sequence). V lost 4 bases, J lost 7 bases, and 14 bases lay in between. As DNA, the CDR3 is TGTGCCAGTAGTAACTTCGGGGTCCAAAATTCACCCCTCCACTTT. Residues: CASSNFGVQNSPLHF.

CDR3 loop: CASSYSTSGVREQYF. CDR3 nucleotide sequence: TGTGCCAGCAGTTACTCGACTAGCGGGGTCCGCGAGCAGTACTTC. The chain links TRBV6-6 to TRBJ2-7, with TRBD2 matching 11 bases. This CDR3 region has 15 residues. The trim removed 0 bases at V and 6 bases at J, leaving 4 bases unmatched. Germline V lookup: CDR1 MNHNY, CDR2 SVGAGI (reference sequence).

V usage is TRBV6-6 and J usage is TRBJ2-1; 8 bases map to TRBD2. The CDR3 extends over 14 amino acids. J was trimmed by 9 bases and V by 5 bases; bases with no gene match: 9. Germline CDR1 reads MNHNY; CDR2 reads SVGAGI (reference sequence). This CDR3 reads CASSVPGLEIEQFF. The CDR3 DNA follows: TGTGCCAGCAGTGTTCCGGGACTAGAAATTGAGCAGTTCTTC.

The chain is built from TRBV6-1 and TRBJ2-1; 7 nucleotides agree with TRBD1. From germline, CDR1 is MNHNS and CDR2 SASEGT. This CDR3 contains 15 residues. The trim removed 10 bases at V and 5 bases at J, leaving 14 bases unmatched. CDR3 sequence reads: CATDRTLFDNNEQFF. In nucleotides, the CDR3 is TGTGCCACGGACAGGACCCTATTCGATAACAATGAGCAGTTCTTC.

Worth noting for this clone: This specimen includes other DNA sequences encoding the same CDR3. This chain connects TRBV7-2 to TRBJ2-7; 8 nucleotides agree with TRBD1. J was trimmed by 2 bases and V by 6 bases; bases with no gene match: 3. CDR3 length: 13 amino acids. Germline V gives CDR1 SGHTA, CDR2 FQGNSA. The CDR3 loop reads CASSPTGAYEQYF. CDR3 sequence (DNA): TGTGCCAGCAGTCCGACAGGGGCCTACGAGCAGTACTTC.